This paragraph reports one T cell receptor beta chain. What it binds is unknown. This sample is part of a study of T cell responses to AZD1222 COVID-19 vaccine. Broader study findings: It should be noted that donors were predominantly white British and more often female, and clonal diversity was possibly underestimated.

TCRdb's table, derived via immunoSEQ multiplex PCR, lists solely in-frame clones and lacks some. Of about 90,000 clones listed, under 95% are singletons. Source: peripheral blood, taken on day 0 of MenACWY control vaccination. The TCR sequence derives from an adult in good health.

The CDR3 spells CASSPKTGTNSPLHF. CDR3 coding DNA: TGTGCCAGCAGCCCTAAGACAGGGACTAATTCACCCCTCCACTTT. This sequence joins TRBV7-6 and TRBJ1-6; 7 nucleotides line up with TRBD1. With 5 bases clipped from V and 6 bases from J, the junction kept 7 bases outside the gene matches. Germline V lookup: CDR1 SGHVS, CDR2 FNYEAQ. The CDR3 has 15 amino acids.